The clone carrying this T cell receptor beta chain appeared many times. No antigen is known for it. This sample was taken from a study of T cells after yellow fever vaccination. Study-level background: With SMART-Seq v4 Ultra Low Input, the fractions containing low cell numbers were prepared.

The study, taken as a whole, reports: Contamination by abundant bulk-population clonotypes could be present in FACS-sorted repertoires.

From the 5' RACE reads, TCRdb called clonotypes with MiXCR, one entry per CDR3 protein. The sample records more than 90,000 distinct CDR3 sequences, 7.2% being singletons. The source material was CD4+ T cells sorted from PBMCs, sampled approximately 47 days after the first yellow fever vaccination. This TCR derives from a man in his late teens or twenties who received the YFV17D yellow fever vaccine.

The CDR3 reads CASSLKGGTEAFF. DNA for the CDR3: TGTGCCAGCAGCTTAAAGGGAGGTACTGAAGCTTTCTTT. This chain uses TRBV7-6 with TRBJ1-1; D uncertain. The CDR3 is 13 residues long. Germline V gives CDR1 SGHVS, CDR2 FNYEAQ. The V and J ends lost 2 bases and 5 bases respectively, with 9 bases between them.